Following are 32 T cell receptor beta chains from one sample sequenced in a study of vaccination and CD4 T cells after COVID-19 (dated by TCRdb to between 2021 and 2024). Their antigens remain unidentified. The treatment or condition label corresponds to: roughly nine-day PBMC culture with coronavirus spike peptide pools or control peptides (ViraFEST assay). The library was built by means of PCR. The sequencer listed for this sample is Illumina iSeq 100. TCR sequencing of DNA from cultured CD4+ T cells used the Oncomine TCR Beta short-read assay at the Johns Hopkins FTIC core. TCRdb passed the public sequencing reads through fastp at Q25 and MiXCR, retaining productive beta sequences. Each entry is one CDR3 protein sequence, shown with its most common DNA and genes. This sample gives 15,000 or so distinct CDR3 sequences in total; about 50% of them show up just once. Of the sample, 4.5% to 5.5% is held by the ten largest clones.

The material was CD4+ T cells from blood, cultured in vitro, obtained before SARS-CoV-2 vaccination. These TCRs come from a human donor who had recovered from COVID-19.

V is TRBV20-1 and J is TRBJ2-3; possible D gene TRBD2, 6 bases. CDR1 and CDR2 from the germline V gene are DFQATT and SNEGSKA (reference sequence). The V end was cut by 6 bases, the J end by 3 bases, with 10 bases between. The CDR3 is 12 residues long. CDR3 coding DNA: TGCAGTGCCCCCGGGGGTACAGATACGCAGTATTTT. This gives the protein CSAPGGTDTQYF.

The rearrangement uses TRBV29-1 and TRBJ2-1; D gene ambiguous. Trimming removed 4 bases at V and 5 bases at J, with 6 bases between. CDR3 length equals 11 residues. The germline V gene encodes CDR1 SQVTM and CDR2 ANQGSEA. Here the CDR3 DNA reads TGCAGCGTTGGGGCCGACAATGAGCAGTTCTTC. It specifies CSVGADNEQFF.

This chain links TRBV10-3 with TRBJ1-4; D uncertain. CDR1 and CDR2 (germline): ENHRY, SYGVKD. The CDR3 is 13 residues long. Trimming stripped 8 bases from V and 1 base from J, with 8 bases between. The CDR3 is CAIRRRTNEKLFF. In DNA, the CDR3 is TGTGCCATCCGGAGGAGAACTAATGAAAAACTGTTTTTT.

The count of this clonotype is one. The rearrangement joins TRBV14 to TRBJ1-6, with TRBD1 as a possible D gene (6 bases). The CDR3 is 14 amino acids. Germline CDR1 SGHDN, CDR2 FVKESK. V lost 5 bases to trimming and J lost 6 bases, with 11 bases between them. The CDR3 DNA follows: TGTGCCAGCAGCGCAAGACAGGTTAATTCACCCCTCCACTTT. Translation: CASSARQVNSPLHF. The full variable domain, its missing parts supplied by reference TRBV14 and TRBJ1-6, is EAGVTQFPSHSVIEKGQTVTLRCDPISGHDNLYWYRRVMGKEIKFLLHFVKESKQDESGMPNNRFLAERTGGTYSTLKVQPAELEDSGVYFCASSARQVNSPLHFGNGTRLTVT.

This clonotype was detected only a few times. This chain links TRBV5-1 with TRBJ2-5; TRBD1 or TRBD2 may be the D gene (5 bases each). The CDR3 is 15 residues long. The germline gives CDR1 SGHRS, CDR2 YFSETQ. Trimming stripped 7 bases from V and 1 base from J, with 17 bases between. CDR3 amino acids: CASHEMDGAQETQYF. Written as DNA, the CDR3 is TGCGCCAGCCATGAAATGGACGGGGCCCAAGAGACCCAGTACTTC.

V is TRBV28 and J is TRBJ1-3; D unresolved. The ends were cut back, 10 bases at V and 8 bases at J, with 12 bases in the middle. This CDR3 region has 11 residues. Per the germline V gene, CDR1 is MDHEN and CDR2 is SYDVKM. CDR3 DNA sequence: TGTGCCACCTCTGGGTGGGACACCATATATTTT. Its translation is CATSGWDTIYF.

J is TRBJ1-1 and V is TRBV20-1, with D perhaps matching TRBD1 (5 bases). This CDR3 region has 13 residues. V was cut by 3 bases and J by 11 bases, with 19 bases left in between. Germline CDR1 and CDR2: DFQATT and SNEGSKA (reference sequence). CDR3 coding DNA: TGCAGTGCTAGTTCTAACCAGGGTTGGTATGCTTTCTTT. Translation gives CSASSNQGWYAFF.

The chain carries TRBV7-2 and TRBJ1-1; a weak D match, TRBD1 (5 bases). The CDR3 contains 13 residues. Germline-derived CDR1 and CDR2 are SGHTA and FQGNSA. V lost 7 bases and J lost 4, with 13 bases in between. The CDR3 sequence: CASTRDPTTEAFF. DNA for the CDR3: TGTGCCAGCACGAGGGACCCTACCACTGAAGCTTTCTTT.

DNA for the CDR3: TGTGCCAGTAGTATAGGGTACCAGGGGAACACTGAAGCTTTCTTT. This translates into CASSIGYQGNTEAFF. This chain joins TRBV19 and TRBJ1-1; D might be TRBD1 (5 bases). The germline CDR1 and CDR2 sequences are LNHDA and SQIVND (reference sequence). The CDR3 is 15 residues long. Trimming removed 1 base from V and 1 base from J, with 10 bases in between.

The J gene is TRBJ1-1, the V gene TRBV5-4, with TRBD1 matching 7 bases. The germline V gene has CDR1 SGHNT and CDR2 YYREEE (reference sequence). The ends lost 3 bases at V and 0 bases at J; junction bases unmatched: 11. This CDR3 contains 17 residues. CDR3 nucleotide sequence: TGTGCCAGCAGCTCTTTCACCAACAGGGGATTGAACACTGAAGCTTTCTTT. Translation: CASSSFTNRGLNTEAFF.

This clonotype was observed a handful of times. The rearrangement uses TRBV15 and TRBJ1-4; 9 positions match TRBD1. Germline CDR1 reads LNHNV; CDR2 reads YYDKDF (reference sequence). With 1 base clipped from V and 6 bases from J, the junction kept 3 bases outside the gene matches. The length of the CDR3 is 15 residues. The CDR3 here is CATSRAGTGYEKLFF. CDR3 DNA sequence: TGTGCCACCAGCAGAGCCGGGACAGGGTATGAAAAACTGTTTTTT.

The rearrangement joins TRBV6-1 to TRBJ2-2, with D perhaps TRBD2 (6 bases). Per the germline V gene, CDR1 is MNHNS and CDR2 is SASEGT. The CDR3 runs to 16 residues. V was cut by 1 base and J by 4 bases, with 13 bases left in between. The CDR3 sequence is CASSEVWGVGTGELFF. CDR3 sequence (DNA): TGTGCCAGCAGTGAAGTATGGGGGGTCGGCACCGGGGAGCTGTTTTTT.

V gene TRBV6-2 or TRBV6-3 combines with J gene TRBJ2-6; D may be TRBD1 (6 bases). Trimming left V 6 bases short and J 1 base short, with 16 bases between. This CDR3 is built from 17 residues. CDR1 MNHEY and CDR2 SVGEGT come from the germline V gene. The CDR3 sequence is CASRQGRVVSGANVLTF. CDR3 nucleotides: TGTGCCAGCAGGCAGGGGCGGGTAGTGTCTGGGGCCAACGTCCTGACTTTC.

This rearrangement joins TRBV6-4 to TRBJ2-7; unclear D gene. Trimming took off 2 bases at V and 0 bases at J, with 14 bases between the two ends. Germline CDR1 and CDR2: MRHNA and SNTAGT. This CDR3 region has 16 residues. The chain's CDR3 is CASSDRLQRSSYEQYF. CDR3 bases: TGTGCCAGCAGTGACCGGTTACAGCGAAGCTCCTACGAGCAGTACTTC.

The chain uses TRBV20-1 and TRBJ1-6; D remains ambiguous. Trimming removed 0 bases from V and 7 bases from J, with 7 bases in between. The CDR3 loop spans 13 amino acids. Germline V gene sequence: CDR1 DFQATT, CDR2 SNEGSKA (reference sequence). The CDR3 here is CSARDKINSPLHF. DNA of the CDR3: TGCAGTGCTAGAGATAAGATAAATTCACCCCTCCACTTT.

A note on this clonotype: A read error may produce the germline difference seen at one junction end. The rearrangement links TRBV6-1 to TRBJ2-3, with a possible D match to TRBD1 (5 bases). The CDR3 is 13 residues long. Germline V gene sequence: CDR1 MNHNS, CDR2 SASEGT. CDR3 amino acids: CPSSRTGSHTQYF. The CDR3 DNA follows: TGTCCCAGCAGTCGAACAGGTTCTCATACGCAGTATTTT.

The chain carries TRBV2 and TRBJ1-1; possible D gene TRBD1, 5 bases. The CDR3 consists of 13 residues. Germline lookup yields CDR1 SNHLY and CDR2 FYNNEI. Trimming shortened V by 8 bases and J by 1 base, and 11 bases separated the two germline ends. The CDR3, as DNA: TGTGCCAGCGATATGGGGACGAACACTGAAGCTTTCTTT. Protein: CASDMGTNTEAFF.

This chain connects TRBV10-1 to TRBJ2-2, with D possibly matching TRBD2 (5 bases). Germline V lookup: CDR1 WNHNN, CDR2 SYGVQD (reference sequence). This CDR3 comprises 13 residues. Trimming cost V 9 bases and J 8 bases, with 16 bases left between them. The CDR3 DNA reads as TGCGCCAGTCAACAGAGGGTCACGGGGGAGCTGTTTTTT. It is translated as CASQQRVTGELFF.

The CDR3 spells CAISESLEYGYTF. Here the CDR3 DNA reads TGTGCCATCAGTGAGTCGTTAGAGTATGGCTACACCTTC. The V call is TRBV10-3, the J call TRBJ1-2; D call uncertain. Per the germline V gene, CDR1 is ENHRY and CDR2 is SYGVKD. V was pared by 0 bases and J by 5 bases, with 7 bases between. The CDR3 spans 13 residues.

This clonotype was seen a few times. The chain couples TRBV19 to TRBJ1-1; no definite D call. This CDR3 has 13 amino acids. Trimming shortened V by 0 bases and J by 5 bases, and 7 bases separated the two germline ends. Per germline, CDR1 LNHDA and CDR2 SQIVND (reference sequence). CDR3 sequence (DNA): TGTGCCAGTAGTATAGATAAGGGAACTGAAGCTTTCTTT. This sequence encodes CASSIDKGTEAFF.

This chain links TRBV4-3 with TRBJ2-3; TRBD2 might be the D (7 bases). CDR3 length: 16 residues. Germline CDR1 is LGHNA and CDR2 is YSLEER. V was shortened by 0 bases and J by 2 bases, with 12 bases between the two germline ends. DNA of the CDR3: TGCGCCAGCAGCCAAGAAAGAGGGGGGGCCACAGATACGCAGTATTTT. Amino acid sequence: CASSQERGGATDTQYF.

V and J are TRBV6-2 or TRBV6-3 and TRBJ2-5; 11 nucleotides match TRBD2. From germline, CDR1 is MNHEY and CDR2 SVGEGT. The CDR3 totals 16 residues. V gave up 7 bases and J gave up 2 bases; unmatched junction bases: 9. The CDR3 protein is CASTSGRRLGQETQYF. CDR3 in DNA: TGTGCCAGCACTAGCGGGAGGCGTCTTGGGCAAGAGACCCAGTACTTC.

The CDR3 loop is CASSALIRSGGGESPLHF. The CDR3 DNA is TGTGCCAGCAGTGCCTTAATTCGGTCCGGGGGCGGAGAATCACCCCTCCACTTT. The chain recombines TRBV6-1 with TRBJ1-6; D is possibly TRBD1 (6 bases). Germline CDR1 is MNHNS and CDR2 is SASEGT. V was cut by 4 bases and J by 10 bases, with 26 bases left in between. This CDR3 is built from 18 residues.

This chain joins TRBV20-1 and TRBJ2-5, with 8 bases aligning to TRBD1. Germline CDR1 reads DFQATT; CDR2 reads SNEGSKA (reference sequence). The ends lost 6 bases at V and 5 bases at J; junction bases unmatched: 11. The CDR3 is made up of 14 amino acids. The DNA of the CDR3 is TGCAGTGCCATAAAGACAGGGGAGTGGGAGACCCAGTACTTC. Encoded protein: CSAIKTGEWETQYF.

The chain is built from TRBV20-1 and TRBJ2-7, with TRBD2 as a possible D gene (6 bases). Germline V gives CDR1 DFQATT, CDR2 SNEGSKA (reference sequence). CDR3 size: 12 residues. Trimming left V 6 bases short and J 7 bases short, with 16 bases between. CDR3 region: CSAEAGTEEQYF. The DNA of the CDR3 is TGCAGTGCAGAGGCTGGGACTGAGGAGCAGTACTTC.

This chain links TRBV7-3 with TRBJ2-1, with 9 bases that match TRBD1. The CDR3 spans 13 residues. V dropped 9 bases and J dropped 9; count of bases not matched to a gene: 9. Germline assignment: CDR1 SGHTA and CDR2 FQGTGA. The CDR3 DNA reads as TGTGCCAGTAAGGGACAGGGAGAAGGTGAGCAGTTCTTC. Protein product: CASKGQGEGEQFF.

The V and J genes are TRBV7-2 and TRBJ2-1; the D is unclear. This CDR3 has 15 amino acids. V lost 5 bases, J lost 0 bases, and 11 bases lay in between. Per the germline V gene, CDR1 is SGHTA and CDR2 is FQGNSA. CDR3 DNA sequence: TGTGCCAGCAGCCCAACCCATAGCTCCTACAATGAGCAGTTCTTC. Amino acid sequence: CASSPTHSSYNEQFF.

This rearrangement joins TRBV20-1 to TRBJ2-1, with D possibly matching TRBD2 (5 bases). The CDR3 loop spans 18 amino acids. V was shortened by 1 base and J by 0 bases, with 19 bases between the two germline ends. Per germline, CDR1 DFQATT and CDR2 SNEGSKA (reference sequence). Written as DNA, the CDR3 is TGCAGTGCTAGAGGGGGTGGTGAGGGAAGGAGCTCCTACAATGAGCAGTTCTTC. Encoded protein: CSARGGGEGRSSYNEQFF.

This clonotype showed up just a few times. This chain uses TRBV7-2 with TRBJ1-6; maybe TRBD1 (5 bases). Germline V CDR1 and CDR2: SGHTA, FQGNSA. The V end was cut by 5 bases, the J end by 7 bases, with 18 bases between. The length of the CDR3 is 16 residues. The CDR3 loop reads CASSPAVGTYNSPLHF. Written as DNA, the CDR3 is TGTGCCAGCAGCCCAGCAGTCGGGACGTACAATTCACCCCTCCACTTT.

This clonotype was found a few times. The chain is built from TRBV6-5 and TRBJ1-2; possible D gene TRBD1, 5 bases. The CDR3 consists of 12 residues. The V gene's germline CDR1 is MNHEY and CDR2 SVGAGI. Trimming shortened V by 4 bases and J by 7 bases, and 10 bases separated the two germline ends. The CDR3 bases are TGTGCCAGCAGTTTCAGGGAAAGTGGCTACACCTTC. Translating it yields CASSFRESGYTF.

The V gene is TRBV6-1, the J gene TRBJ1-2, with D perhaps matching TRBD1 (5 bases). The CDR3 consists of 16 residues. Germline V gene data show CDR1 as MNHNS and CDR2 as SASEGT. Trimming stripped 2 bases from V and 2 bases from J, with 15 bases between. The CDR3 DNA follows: TGTGCCAGCAGTGAACTGGACATGGGAACGAACTATGGCTACACCTTC. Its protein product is CASSELDMGTNYGYTF.

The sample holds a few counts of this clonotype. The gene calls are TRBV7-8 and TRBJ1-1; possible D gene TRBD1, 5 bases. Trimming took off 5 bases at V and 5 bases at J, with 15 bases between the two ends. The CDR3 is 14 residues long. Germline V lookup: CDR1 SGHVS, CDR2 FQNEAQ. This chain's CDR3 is CASSPTVGKTEAFF. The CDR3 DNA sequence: TGTGCCAGCAGCCCGACAGTCGGAAAAACTGAAGCTTTCTTT. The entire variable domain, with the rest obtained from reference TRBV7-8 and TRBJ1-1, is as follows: GAGVSQSPRYKVAKRGQDVALRCDPISGHVSLFWYQQALGQGPEFLTYFQNEAQLDKSGLPSDRFFAERPEGSVSTLKIQRTQQEDSAVYLCASSPTVGKTEAFFGQGTRLTVV.